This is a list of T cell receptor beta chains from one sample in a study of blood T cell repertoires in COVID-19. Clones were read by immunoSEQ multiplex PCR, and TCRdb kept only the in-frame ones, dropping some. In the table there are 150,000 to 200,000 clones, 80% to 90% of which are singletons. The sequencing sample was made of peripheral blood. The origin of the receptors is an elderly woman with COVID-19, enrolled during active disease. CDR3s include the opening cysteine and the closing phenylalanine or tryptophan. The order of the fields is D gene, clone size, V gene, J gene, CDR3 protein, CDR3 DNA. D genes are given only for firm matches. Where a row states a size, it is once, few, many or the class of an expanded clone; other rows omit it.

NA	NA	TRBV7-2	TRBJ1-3	CASSFQGISGNTIYF	TGTGCCAGCAGCTTTCAGGGTATCTCTGGAAACACCATATATTTT
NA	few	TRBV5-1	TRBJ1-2	CASSGLGVADYGYTF	TGCGCCAGCAGCGGGCTAGGGGTCGCGGACTATGGCTACACCTTC
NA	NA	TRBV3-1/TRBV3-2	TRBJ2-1	CASSQDLALSSYNEQFF	TGTGCCAGCAGCCAAGATCTGGCCCTCAGCTCCTACAATGAGCAGTTCTTC
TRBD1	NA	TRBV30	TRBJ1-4	CAWSRSGTGDRLFF	TGTGCCTGGAGTCGATCCGGGACAGGGGACAGACTGTTTTTT
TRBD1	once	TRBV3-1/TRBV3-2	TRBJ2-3	CASSPGTGYTDTQYF	TGTGCCAGCAGCCCCGGGACAGGGTACACAGATACGCAGTATTTT
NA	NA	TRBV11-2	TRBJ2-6	CASSLGTETRSGANVLTF	TGTGCCAGCAGCTTAGGGACAGAGACACGCTCTGGGGCCAACGTCCTGACTTTC
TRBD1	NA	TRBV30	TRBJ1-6	CAWGQGSPLHF	TGTGCCTGGGGACAGGGCTCACCCCTCCACTTT
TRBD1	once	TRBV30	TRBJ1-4	CAWSVGQGVEKLFF	TGTGCCTGGAGTGTGGGACAGGGGGTGGAAAAACTGTTTTTT
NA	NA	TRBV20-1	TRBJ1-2	CSASATGSNYGYTF	TGCAGTGCTAGTGCTACAGGGTCAAACTATGGCTACACCTTC
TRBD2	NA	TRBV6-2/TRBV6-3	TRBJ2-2	CASSYSFGGTGELFF	TGTGCCAGCAGTTACTCTTTCGGGGGGACCGGGGAGCTGTTTTTT
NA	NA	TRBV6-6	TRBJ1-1	CASSYSGGVDTEAFF	TGTGCCAGCAGTTACTCTGGGGGGGTCGACACTGAAGCTTTCTTT
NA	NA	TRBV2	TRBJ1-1	CASSARTSQVGSSEAFF	TGTGCCAGCAGTGCCCGGACATCCCAGGTCGGTAGCTCTGAAGCTTTCTTT
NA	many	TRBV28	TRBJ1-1	CASSPGGGTEAFF	TGTGCCAGCAGCCCCGGGGGGGGCACTGAAGCTTTCTTT
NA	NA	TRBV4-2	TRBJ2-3	CASSQDSPDWETSTDTQYF	TGTGCCAGCAGCCAAGATTCCCCCGACTGGGAGACTAGCACAGATACGCAGTATTTT
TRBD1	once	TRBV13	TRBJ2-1	CASKRQGASSSYNEQFF	TGTGCCAGCAAACGACAGGGGGCGTCGAGCTCCTACAATGAGCAGTTCTTC
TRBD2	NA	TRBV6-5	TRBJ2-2	CASRRGEDTGELFF	TGTGCCAGCAGGCGGGGGGAGGACACCGGGGAGCTGTTTTTT
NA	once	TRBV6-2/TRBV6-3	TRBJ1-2	CASSWGGGGYTF	TGTGCCAGCAGTTGGGGAGGCGGAGGCTACACCTTC
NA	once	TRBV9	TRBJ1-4	CASSVRSGRDEKLFF	TGTGCCAGCAGCGTAAGGTCAGGGAGGGATGAAAAACTGTTTTTT
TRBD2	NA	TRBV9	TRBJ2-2	CASSVLSSGGIPGELFF	TGTGCCAGCAGCGTACTATCTAGCGGGGGAATCCCCGGGGAGCTGTTTTTT
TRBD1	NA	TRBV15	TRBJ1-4	CATSRGQGRSGEKLFF	TGTGCCACCAGCAGGGGACAGGGGAGGTCGGGTGAAAAACTGTTTTTT
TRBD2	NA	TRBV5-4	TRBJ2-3	CASSLGAGTSGDTDTQYF	TGTGCCAGCAGCTTGGGGGCCGGGACTAGCGGTGACACAGATACGCAGTATTTT
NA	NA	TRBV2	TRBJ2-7	CATTPRGRSNYEQYF	TGTGCCACCACCCCCCGGGGGAGATCCAACTACGAGCAGTACTTC
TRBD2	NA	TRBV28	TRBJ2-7	CASDRGRDYSYEQYF	TGTGCCAGCGACAGAGGACGGGACTACTCCTACGAGCAGTACTTC
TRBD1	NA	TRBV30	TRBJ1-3	CAWSQGASGNTIYF	TGTGCCTGGAGCCAGGGGGCCTCTGGAAACACCATATATTTT
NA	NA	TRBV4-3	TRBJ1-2	CASSQDAGGNWGYTF	TGCGCCAGCAGCCAAGATGCTGGCGGTAACTGGGGCTACACCTTC
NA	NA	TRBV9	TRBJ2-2	CASSSPPRGELFF	TGTGCCAGCAGCTCCCCCCCCAGGGGGGAGCTGTTTTTT
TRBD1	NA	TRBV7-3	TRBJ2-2	CASSPQGAVTGELFF	TGTGCCAGCAGCCCACAGGGGGCAGTCACCGGGGAGCTGTTTTTT